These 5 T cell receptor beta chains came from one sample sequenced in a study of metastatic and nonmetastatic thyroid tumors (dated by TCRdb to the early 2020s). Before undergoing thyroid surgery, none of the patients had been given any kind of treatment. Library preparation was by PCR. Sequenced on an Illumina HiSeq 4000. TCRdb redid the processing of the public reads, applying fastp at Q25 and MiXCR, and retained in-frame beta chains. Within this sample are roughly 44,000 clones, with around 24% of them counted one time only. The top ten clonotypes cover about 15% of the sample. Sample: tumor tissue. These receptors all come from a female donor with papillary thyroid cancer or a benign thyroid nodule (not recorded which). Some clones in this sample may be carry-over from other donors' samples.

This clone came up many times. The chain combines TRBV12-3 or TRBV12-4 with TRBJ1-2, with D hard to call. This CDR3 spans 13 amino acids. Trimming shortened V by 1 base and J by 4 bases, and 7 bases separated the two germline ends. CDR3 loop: CASSLEGSYGYTF. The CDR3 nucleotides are TGTGCCAGCAGTTTAGAAGGTTCCTATGGCTACACCTTC.

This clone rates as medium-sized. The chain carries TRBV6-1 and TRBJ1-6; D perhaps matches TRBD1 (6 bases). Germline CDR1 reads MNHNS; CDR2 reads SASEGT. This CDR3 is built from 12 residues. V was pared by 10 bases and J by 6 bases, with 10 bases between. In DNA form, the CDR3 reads TGTGCCACCACCAGGGGTAATTCACCCCTCCACTTT. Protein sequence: CATTRGNSPLHF.

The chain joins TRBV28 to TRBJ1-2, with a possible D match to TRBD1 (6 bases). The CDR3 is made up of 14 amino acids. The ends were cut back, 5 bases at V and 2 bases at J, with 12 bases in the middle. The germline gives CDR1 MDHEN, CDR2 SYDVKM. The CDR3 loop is CASSVRQANYGYTF. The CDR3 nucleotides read TGTGCCAGCAGTGTTCGACAGGCGAACTATGGCTACACCTTC.

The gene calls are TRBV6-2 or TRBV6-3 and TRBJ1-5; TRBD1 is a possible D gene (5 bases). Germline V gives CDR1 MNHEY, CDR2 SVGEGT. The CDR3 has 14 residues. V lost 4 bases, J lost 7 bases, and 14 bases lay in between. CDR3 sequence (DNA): TGTGCCAGCAGTTTCAGGGAAAGAGGACAGCCCCAGCATTTT. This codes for CASSFRERGQPQHF.

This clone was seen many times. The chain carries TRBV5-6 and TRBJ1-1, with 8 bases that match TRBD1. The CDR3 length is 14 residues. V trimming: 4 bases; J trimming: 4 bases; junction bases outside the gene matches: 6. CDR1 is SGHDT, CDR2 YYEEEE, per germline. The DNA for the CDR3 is TGTGCCAGCAGCCCAACAGGGGGAGTCACTGAAGCTTTCTTT. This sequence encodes CASSPTGGVTEAFF.